This T cell receptor (beta chain) is drawn from a study of shared clonotypes between healthy human individuals. General observations from the study: The small donor group covered limited genetic and exposure diversity.

Worth noting for this clone: What it binds is unknown.

CDR1 is SGHDT and CDR2 is YYEEEE in the germline V gene. V was shortened by 4 bases and J by 3 bases, with 10 bases between the two germline ends. This CDR3 comprises 14 residues. Once extracted for a subset, genomic DNA was divided evenly among several immunoSEQ plates. Sequencing was performed with immunoSEQ multiplex PCR; in TCRdb, only in-frame clones are kept and a portion is missing. This sample yields 2 million to 2.5 million clones, of which about 92% are seen a single time; under 0.45% belongs to the top ten. The chain uses TRBV5-6 and TRBJ2-2, with D tentatively TRBD2 (5 bases). Sequencing used naive CD4+ T cells from PBMCs. This sample's subset: CD45RA+ positively selected. This TCR was recovered from a man younger than 30 in good health. Some clones in this sample may be carry-over from other donors' samples. CDR3 sequence: CASSVGLYTGELFF. DNA for the CDR3: TGTGCCAGCAGCGTCGGACTGTACACCGGGGAGCTGTTTTTT.